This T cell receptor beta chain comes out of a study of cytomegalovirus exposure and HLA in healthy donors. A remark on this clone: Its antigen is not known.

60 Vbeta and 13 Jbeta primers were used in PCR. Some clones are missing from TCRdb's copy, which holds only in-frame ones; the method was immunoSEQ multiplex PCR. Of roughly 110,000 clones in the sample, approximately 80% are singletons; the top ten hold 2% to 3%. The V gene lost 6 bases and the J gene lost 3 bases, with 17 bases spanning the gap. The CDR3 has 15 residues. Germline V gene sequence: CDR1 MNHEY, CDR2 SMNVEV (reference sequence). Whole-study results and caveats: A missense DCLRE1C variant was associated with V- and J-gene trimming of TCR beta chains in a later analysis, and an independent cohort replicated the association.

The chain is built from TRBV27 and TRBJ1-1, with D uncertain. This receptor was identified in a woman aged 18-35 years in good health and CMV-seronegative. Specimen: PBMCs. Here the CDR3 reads CASREQRRADTEAFF. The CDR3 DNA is TGTGCCAGCAGGGAACAGCGGAGGGCTGACACTGAAGCTTTCTTT.